The rows below give T cell receptor beta chains drawn from one sample of a study of T cell responses to AZD1222 COVID-19 vaccine. Produced via immunoSEQ multiplex PCR; TCRdb's table is partial and in-frame only. The data hold more than 95,000 clones, with 88% observed a single time. The material sequenced was peripheral blood, taken on day 0 of AZD1222 vaccination. Receptors were obtained from an adult in good health. CDR3s include the opening cysteine and the closing phenylalanine or tryptophan. The D gene is left open where the match is weak. Clone sizes are given selectively: once, few, many, or a class where the clone is expanded.

V	J	D	size	CDR3	DNA
TRBV6-5	TRBJ2-5	TRBD2	-	CASTRLAGETQYF	TGTGCCAGCACCCGACTAGCTGGAGAGACCCAGTACTTC
TRBV6-2/TRBV6-3	TRBJ2-5	TRBD2	once	CASSYDRLIAGVLQETQYF	TGTGCCAGCAGTTACGACAGGCTCATAGCGGGGGTCCTACAAGAGACCCAGTACTTC
TRBV6-1	TRBJ1-6	-	-	CASSEVAAVASYNSPLHF	TGTGCCAGCAGTGAAGTAGCCGCCGTGGCCTCCTATAATTCACCCCTCCACTTT
TRBV7-9	TRBJ1-5	-	-	CASSLANTGAQPQHF	TGTGCCAGCAGCTTAGCGAACACGGGGGCGCAGCCCCAGCATTTT
TRBV7-3	TRBJ2-2	-	-	CASSLMAQNTGELFF	TGTGCCAGCAGCTTAATGGCACAGAACACCGGGGAGCTGTTTTTT
TRBV2	TRBJ2-5	-	few	CASSTGTSQETQYF	TGTGCCAGCAGTACCGGGACTTCCCAAGAGACCCAGTACTTC
TRBV27	TRBJ2-1	TRBD1	-	CASSLGQVRNEQFF	TGTGCCAGCAGCCTGGGACAGGTCCGAAATGAGCAGTTCTTC
TRBV18	TRBJ1-5	TRBD1	once	CASSPQGAEQPQHF	TGTGCCAGCTCGCCACAGGGGGCTGAGCAGCCCCAGCATTTT
TRBV5-1	TRBJ1-1	TRBD1	-	CASSLVGTGVGTEAFF	TGCGCCAGCAGCTTGGTGGGGACAGGGGTGGGAACTGAAGCTTTCTTT
TRBV5-1	TRBJ2-5	TRBD2	-	CASSLERESETQYF	TGCGCCAGCAGCTTGGAGCGGGAGTCAGAGACCCAGTACTTC
TRBV7-6	TRBJ2-7	TRBD2	-	CASSPGRTSGSYEQYF	TGTGCCAGCAGCCCAGGGCGGACTAGCGGGAGCTACGAGCAGTACTTC
TRBV7-3	TRBJ1-1	-	-	CASSPMGGVNTEAFF	TGTGCCAGCAGCCCCATGGGGGGGGTGAACACTGAAGCTTTCTTT
TRBV7-6	TRBJ1-1	-	-	CASSLVGELGTEAFF	TGTGCCAGCAGCTTAGTGGGGGAGCTAGGCACTGAAGCTTTCTTT
TRBV6-2/TRBV6-3	TRBJ2-2	-	-	CASSYHNTGELFF	TGTGCCAGCAGTTACCACAACACCGGGGAGCTGTTTTTT
TRBV20-1	TRBJ2-2	-	-	CSASIPHTGELFF	TGCAGTGCTAGTATCCCACACACCGGGGAGCTGTTTTTT
TRBV28	TRBJ2-1	TRBD2	-	CASRFRGSSYNEQFF	TGTGCCAGCAGGTTCCGCGGGAGTTCCTACAATGAGCAGTTCTTC
TRBV14	TRBJ1-1	-	once	CASSPFMNTEAFF	TGTGCCAGCAGCCCTTTTATGAACACTGAAGCTTTCTTT
TRBV19	TRBJ2-3	-	-	CASKIPGRDTQYF	TGTGCCAGTAAAATCCCAGGTAGAGATACGCAGTATTTT
TRBV6-1	TRBJ1-1	-	-	CASSEHRAISTEAFF	TGTGCCAGCAGTGAACACAGGGCTATTAGCACTGAAGCTTTCTTT
TRBV6-5	TRBJ1-2	-	-	CASSYLAGPGYGYTF	TGTGCCAGCAGTTACTTGGCAGGTCCGGGGTATGGCTACACCTTC
TRBV10-3	TRBJ2-1	TRBD2	-	CAIRGLAGVNEQFF	TGTGCCATCAGGGGACTAGCGGGAGTCAATGAGCAGTTCTTC
TRBV2	TRBJ1-2	-	-	CASRAGGGGYTF	TGTGCCAGCCGGGCGGGGGGCGGTGGCTACACCTTC